The sequence of this TCR beta chain was determined in a study of CD8+ T cells in alopecia areata. Overall study context: Among treated patients, oral tofacitinib was administered at 5 to 10 mg twice daily. Study observations and caveats: TCR sharing across patients was less clear than in mice, possibly HLA-related. Especially in alopecia totalis/universalis, lesional scalp showed greater clonality than normal scalp did.

From PBMCs, CD4+ and CD8+ T cells were sorted. Isolated RNA was reverse transcribed into cDNA used as the sequencing template. TCRdb's table, derived via immunoSEQ multiplex PCR, lists solely in-frame clones and lacks some. The sample carries 150,000 or so clones, about 50% recorded once. As to this clone: Its target is not known.

The sequence came from a human donor with alopecia areata. This specimen was CD8+ T cells sorted from blood, taken at week 0.

The CDR3 bases are TGCGCCAGCAGCTTTGGACAGGCCCTTAATTCACCCCTCCACTTT. It is translated as CASSFGQALNSPLHF. The rearrangement links TRBV5-1 to TRBJ1-6; 7 nucleotides align to TRBD1. This CDR3 region has 15 residues. Germline V gene sequence: CDR1 SGHRS, CDR2 YFSETQ. The ends lost 2 bases at V and 6 bases at J; junction bases unmatched: 5.